This TCR beta chain was observed in a study of human T cells and chemical hapten exposure. TCRdb called the RACE reads again in MiXCR, with one record for every CDR3 protein. The data show a few hundred thousand distinct CDR3 sequences, over 8% seen once. Time point in this sample: pre-sensitization, week 0. The treatment: therapeutic diphenylcyclopropenone sensitization with weekly scalp DPC. With 5 bases clipped from V and 0 bases from J, the junction kept 0 bases outside the gene matches. The CDR3 has 13 residues. This TCR derives from a middle-aged woman with alopecia areata. Some clones in this sample may be carry-over from other donors' samples. Source: whole blood, taken in connection with sensitization to the hapten diphenylcyclopropenone (DPC). The chain combines TRBV12-3 or TRBV12-4 with TRBJ2-5, with TRBD1 identical over 7 bases. This CDR3 is CASSGTDQETQYF. Here the CDR3 DNA reads TGTGCCAGCAGTGGGACAGACCAAGAGACCCAGTACTTC.